A selection of T cell receptor beta chains follows, all from one sample in a study of blood T cell repertoires in COVID-19. Sequencing used immunoSEQ multiplex PCR; TCRdb keeps in-frame clones, though not all of them. The table shows roughly 360,000 clones, with around 86% occurring only once. The sequenced material came from PBMCs or T cells enriched from blood (not recorded which). The receptor set was obtained from a woman between 45 and 65 years old who had recovered from COVID-19. Both conserved end residues are part of each CDR3. A D gene is named only where the DNA matches it firmly. Clone size appears in some rows only: once, few, many, or a class for an expanded clone.

- | TRBJ1-6 | TRBV3-1/TRBV3-2 | TRBD1 | TGTGCCAGCAGCCCGGACAGGGTGGGTTCACCCCTCCACTTT | CASSPDRVGSPLHF
- | TRBJ2-1 | TRBV5-4 | TRBD2 | TGTGCCAGCAGCTTAGGGACTAGCGGCTACAATGAGCAGTTCTTC | CASSLGTSGYNEQFF
- | TRBJ1-5 | TRBV19 | - | TGTGCCAGTAGTATAGTCGGTTTCAATCAGCCCCAGCATTTT | CASSIVGFNQPQHF
- | TRBJ2-2 | TRBV16 | - | TGTGCCAGCAGCCAGTTAAGACACGCGAACACCGGGGAGCTGTTTTTT | CASSQLRHANTGELFF
- | TRBJ1-1 | TRBV4-3 | - | TGCGCCAGCAGCCAAGATCCCCGCACTACTGAAGCTTTCTTT | CASSQDPRTTEAFF
many | TRBJ1-5 | TRBV2 | TRBD1 | TGTGCCAGCAGCGTTTGGACAGGTAGCAATCAGCCCCAGCATTTT | CASSVWTGSNQPQHF
- | TRBJ1-1 | TRBV7-8 | - | TGTGCCAGCAGCTTAGTATCGAGCTCGGACACTGAAGCTTTCTTT | CASSLVSSSDTEAFF
- | TRBJ1-4 | TRBV6-5 | TRBD1 | TGTGCCAGCAGTTACTCGGGACAGGGGAATGAAAAACTGTTTTTT | CASSYSGQGNEKLFF
- | TRBJ2-5 | TRBV4-1 | TRBD2 | TGCGCCAGCAGCCAAGTGAGGGCTAGCGGGGGGCGCCAAGAGACCCAGTACTTC | CASSQVRASGGRQETQYF
- | TRBJ1-1 | TRBV3-1/TRBV3-2 | - | TGTGCCAGCAGCCCCGGATCACAGATGAACACTGAAGCTTTCTTT | CASSPGSQMNTEAFF
once | TRBJ1-5 | TRBV4-3 | - | TGCGCCAGCAGCCTAGCAAACAGGGTAATGGATCAGCCCCAGCATTTT | CASSLANRVMDQPQHF
- | TRBJ2-1 | TRBV7-3 | - | TGTGCCAGCAGCTTAGGACAGCCCGAGGGCCGTAATGAGCAGTTCTTC | CASSLGQPEGRNEQFF
- | TRBJ1-2 | TRBV27 | - | TGTGCCAGCAGTCCCTCAGCGGGTGGTTTTAACTATGGCTACACCTTC | CASSPSAGGFNYGYTF
- | TRBJ2-6 | TRBV27 | - | TGTGCCAGCAGTTTATCAGGGGTCTTTGGGGCCAACGTCCTGACTTTC | CASSLSGVFGANVLTF
once | TRBJ2-7 | TRBV7-2 | TRBD2 | TGTGCCAGCAGCTTAGTAGCGGGAGTTAGCTACGAGCAGTACTTC | CASSLVAGVSYEQYF
once | TRBJ2-3 | TRBV7-3 | - | TGTGCCAGCAGCCCCTCCCAGCAGGGTATCACAGATACGCAGTATTTT | CASSPSQQGITDTQYF
- | TRBJ2-2 | TRBV20-1 | TRBD1 | TGCAGTGCTAGTCAGGGGACAGTTTCAACCGGGGAGCTGTTTTTT | CSASQGTVSTGELFF
- | TRBJ1-2 | TRBV11-2 | TRBD1 | TGTGCCAGCAGCTTGGAACAGGGGGGCAACTATGGCTACACCTTC | CASSLEQGGNYGYTF
- | TRBJ2-5 | TRBV18 | TRBD1 | TGTGCCAGCTCACCACCGAACAGGGGGCAACAAGAGACCCAGTACTTC | CASSPPNRGQQETQYF
- | TRBJ1-2 | TRBV18 | TRBD1 | TGTGCCAGCTCACCACGGACAGGGTCGGTGGAGGGCTACACCTTC | CASSPRTGSVEGYTF
- | TRBJ1-6 | TRBV5-8 | - | TGTGCCACTTCCCAGGGTAGTTCACCCCTCCACTTT | CATSQGSSPLHF
- | TRBJ1-5 | TRBV19 | TRBD1 | TGTGCCAGGAGGGGGCAGGGCAATCAGCCCCAGCATTTT | CARRGQGNQPQHF
- | TRBJ1-5 | TRBV5-1 | - | TGCGCCAGCAGCCGGGACTTCGGGCAGCCCCAGCATTTT | CASSRDFGQPQHF
- | TRBJ1-2 | TRBV15 | - | TGTGCCACCAGCAGAGGCACGGAGGGCTACACCTTC | CATSRGTEGYTF
once | TRBJ1-2 | TRBV5-1 | - | TGCGCCAGCAGCTTGGCTGGGGGCGACTATGGCTACACCTTC | CASSLAGGDYGYTF
- | TRBJ1-6 | TRBV12-3/TRBV12-4 | - | TGTGCCAGCAGAGTACAGGGTTCTGTCCTCCACTTT | CASRVQGSVLHF
- | TRBJ2-5 | TRBV5-1 | TRBD1 | TGCGCCAGCAGCGGAGGAAGGGGACAGGCGTATTCCGTACAAGAGACCCAGTACTTC | CASSGGRGQAYSVQETQYF
- | TRBJ2-2 | TRBV11-3 | - | TGTGCCAGCAGCTTAGTGGGCAGGGCAGGGACCGGGGAGCTGTTTTTT | CASSLVGRAGTGELFF
- | TRBJ1-3 | TRBV30 | - | TGTGCCTGGAGCACAGGGAGCTCTGGAAACACCATATATTTT | CAWSTGSSGNTIYF
few | TRBJ2-1 | TRBV12-3/TRBV12-4 | - | TGTGCCAGCAGTTTATGGGCCGACAATGAGCAGTTCTTC | CASSLWADNEQFF
few | TRBJ1-2 | TRBV18 | - | TGTGCCAGCTCACGGTCGCAGGGGCTCGATGGCTACACCTTC | CASSRSQGLDGYTF
- | TRBJ1-2 | TRBV11-2 | TRBD1 | TGTGCCAGCAGGCGGACAGGTGGAATCTACACCTTC | CASRRTGGIYTF
- | TRBJ1-2 | TRBV5-1 | - | TGCGCCAGCAGCTTGGGGACAAATCTGGAAGGCTACACCTTC | CASSLGTNLEGYTF
- | TRBJ1-5 | TRBV5-1 | TRBD1 | TGCGCCAGCAGCTACCCCGGGACAGGGAGCAATCAGCCCCAGCATTTT | CASSYPGTGSNQPQHF
- | TRBJ2-5 | TRBV15 | TRBD1 | TGTGCCACCAGCAGAGGGACAGGGATGAAGACCCAGTACTTC | CATSRGTGMKTQYF
- | TRBJ1-2 | TRBV2 | - | TGTGCCAGCGGAAGGTCGGAGGGTGGCTACACCTTC | CASGRSEGGYTF
- | TRBJ1-6 | TRBV3-1/TRBV3-2 | - | TGTGCCAGCAGCCTCGGACGAGAGGGTTCACCCCTCCACTTT | CASSLGREGSPLHF
few | TRBJ1-3 | TRBV9 | TRBD1 | TGTGCCAGCAGCACCCGAACAGGGGGGTCTGGAAACACCATATATTTT | CASSTRTGGSGNTIYF
- | TRBJ2-3 | TRBV11-3 | TRBD2 | TGTGCCAGCAGCTTTGGGACTAGCGGTAACACAGATACGCAGTATTTT | CASSFGTSGNTDTQYF
- | TRBJ1-1 | TRBV11-3 | - | TGTGCCAGCAGCCCGGGACATATGAACACTGAAGCTTTCTTT | CASSPGHMNTEAFF
- | TRBJ2-7 | TRBV29-1 | - | TGCAGCGTTGAAGATGGGCAGGGTCCCTACGAGCAGTACTTC | CSVEDGQGPYEQYF
- | TRBJ1-1 | TRBV5-1 | - | TGCGCCAGCAGCTTGGACAGGGAAGCTTTCTTT | CASSLDREAFF
- | TRBJ2-7 | TRBV25-1 | - | TGTGCCAGCAGTATCTACTACGAGCAGTACTTC | CASSIYYEQYF
- | TRBJ1-1 | TRBV23-1 | - | TGCGCCAGCAGTCAATCTAGGGTCGGGGACACTGAAGCTTTCTTT | CASSQSRVGDTEAFF
- | TRBJ2-5 | TRBV18 | - | TGTGCCAGCTCCCAGACCGGAGGGGGCCGGGAGACCCAGTACTTC | CASSQTGGGRETQYF
- | TRBJ2-2 | TRBV30 | TRBD2 | TGTGCCTGCCCCGGACTAGCGGGAGCGAACACCGGGGAGCTGTTTTTT | CACPGLAGANTGELFF
once | TRBJ2-3 | TRBV2 | TRBD2 | TGTGCCAGCAGGGCTAGCGGGGGGCGGGATACGCAGTATTTT | CASRASGGRDTQYF
- | TRBJ2-3 | TRBV11-2 | - | TGTGCCAGCAGCTTTAGCGGAAGCACAGATACGCAGTATTTT | CASSFSGSTDTQYF